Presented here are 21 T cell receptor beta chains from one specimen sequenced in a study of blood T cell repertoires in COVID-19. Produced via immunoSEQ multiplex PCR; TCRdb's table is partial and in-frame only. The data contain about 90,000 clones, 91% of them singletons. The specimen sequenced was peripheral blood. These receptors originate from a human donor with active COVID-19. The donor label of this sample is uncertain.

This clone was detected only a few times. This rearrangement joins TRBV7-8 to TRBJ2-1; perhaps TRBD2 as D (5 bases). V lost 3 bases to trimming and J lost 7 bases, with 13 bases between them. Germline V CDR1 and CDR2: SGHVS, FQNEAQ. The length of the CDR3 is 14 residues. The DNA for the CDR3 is TGTGCCAGCAGCTTCCTGGGAGTTGTGAATGAGCAGTTCTTC. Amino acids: CASSFLGVVNEQFF.

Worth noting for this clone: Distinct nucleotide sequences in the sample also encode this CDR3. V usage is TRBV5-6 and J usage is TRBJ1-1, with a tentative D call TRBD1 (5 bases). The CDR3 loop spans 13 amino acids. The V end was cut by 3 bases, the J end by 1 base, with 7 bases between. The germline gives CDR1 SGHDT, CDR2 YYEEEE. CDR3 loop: CASSSTGNTEAFF. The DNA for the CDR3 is TGTGCCAGCAGCTCTACAGGGAACACTGAAGCTTTCTTT.

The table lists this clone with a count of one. CDR3 residues: CASSNRVNEKLFF. Here the CDR3 DNA reads TGTGCCAGCAGTAACAGGGTTAATGAAAAACTGTTTTTT. The chain joins TRBV6-5 to TRBJ1-4; possibly TRBD1 for D (6 bases). The germline V gene encodes CDR1 MNHEY and CDR2 SVGAGI. The V and J ends lost 5 bases and 4 bases respectively, with 8 bases between them. The CDR3 runs to 13 residues.

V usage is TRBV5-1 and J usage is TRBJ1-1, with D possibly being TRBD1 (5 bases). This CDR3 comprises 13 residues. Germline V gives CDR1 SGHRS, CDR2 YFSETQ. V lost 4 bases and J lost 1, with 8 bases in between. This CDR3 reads CASSNTGNTEAFF. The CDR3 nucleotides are TGCGCCAGCAGCAATACAGGGAACACTGAAGCTTTCTTT.

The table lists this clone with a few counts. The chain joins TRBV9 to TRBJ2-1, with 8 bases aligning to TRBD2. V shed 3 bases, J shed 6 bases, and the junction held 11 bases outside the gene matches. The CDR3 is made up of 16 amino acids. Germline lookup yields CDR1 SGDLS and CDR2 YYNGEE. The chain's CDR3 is CASSGDPQRGSNEQFF. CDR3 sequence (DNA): TGTGCCAGCAGCGGGGACCCGCAGCGGGGGTCCAATGAGCAGTTCTTC.

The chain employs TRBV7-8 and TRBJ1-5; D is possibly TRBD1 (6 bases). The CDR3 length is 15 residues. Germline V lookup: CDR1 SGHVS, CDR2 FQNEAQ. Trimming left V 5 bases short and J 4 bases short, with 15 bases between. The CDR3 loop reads CASSRRGGENQPQHF. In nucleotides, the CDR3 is TGTGCCAGCAGCCGAAGGGGGGGCGAGAATCAGCCCCAGCATTTT.

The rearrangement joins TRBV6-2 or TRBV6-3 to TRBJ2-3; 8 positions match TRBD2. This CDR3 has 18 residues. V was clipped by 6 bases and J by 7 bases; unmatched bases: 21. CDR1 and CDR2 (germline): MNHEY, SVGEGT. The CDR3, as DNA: TGTGCCAGCAGCTCCTTGGTAGACGGGGGGGCGCCCGGAAATACGCAGTATTTT. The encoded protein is CASSSLVDGGAPGNTQYF.

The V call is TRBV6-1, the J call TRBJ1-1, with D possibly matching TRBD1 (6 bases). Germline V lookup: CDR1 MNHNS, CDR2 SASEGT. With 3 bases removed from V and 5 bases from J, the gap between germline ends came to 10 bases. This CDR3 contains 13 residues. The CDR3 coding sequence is TGTGCCAGCAGTGACAGCCAGGGGACTGAAGCTTTCTTT. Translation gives CASSDSQGTEAFF.

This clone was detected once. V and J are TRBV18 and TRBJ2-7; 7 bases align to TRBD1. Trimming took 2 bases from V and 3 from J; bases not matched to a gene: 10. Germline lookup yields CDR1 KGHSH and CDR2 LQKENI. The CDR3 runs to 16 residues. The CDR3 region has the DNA TGTGCCAGCTCACCAACGAGCGAGACAGGGAACTACGAGCAGTACTTC. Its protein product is CASSPTSETGNYEQYF.

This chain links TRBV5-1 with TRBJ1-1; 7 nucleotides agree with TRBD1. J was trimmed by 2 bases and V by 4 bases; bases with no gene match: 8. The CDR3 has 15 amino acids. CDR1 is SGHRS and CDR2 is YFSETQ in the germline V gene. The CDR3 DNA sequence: TGCGCCAGCAGCCCCAGGGACAGTACTAACACTGAAGCTTTCTTT. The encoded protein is CASSPRDSTNTEAFF.

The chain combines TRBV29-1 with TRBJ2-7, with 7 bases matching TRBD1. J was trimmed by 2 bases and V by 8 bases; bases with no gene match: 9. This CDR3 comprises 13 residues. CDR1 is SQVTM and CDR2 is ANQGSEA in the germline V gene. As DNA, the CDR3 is TGCAGCTTTTCTCGGACAGGTCCCTACGAGCAGTACTTC. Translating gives CSFSRTGPYEQYF.

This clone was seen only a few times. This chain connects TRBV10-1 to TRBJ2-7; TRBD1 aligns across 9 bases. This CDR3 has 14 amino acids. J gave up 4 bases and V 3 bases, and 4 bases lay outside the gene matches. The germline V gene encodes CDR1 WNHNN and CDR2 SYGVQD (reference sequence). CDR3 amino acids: CASSDGTGLYEQYF. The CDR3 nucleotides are TGCGCCAGCAGTGACGGGACAGGGTTGTACGAGCAGTACTTC.

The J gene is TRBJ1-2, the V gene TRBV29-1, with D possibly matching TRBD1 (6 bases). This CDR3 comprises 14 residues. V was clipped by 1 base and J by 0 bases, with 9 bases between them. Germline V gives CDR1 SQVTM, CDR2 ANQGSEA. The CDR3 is CSVEGTDANYGYTF. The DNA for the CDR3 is TGCAGCGTTGAAGGGACAGACGCTAACTATGGCTACACCTTC.

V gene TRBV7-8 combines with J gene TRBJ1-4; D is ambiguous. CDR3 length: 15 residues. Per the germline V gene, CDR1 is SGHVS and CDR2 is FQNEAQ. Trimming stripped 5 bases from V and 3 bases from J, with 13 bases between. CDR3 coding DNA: TGTGCCAGCAGCCGAAGACGAGCGGCTAATGAAAAACTGTTTTTT. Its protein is CASSRRRAANEKLFF.

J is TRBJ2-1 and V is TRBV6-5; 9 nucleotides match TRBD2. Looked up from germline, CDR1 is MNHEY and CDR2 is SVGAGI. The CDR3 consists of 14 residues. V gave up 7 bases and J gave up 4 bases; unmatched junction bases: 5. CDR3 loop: CASKPGLAYNEQFF. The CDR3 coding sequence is TGTGCCAGCAAACCCGGACTAGCGTACAATGAGCAGTTCTTC.

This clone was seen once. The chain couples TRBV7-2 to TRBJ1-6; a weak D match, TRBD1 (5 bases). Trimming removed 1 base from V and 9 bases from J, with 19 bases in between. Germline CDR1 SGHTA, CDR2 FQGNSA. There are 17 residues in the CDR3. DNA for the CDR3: TGTGCCAGCAGCTTAGTCGGTTCCGGGACTGGCGCTTCACCCCTCCACTTT. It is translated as CASSLVGSGTGASPLHF.

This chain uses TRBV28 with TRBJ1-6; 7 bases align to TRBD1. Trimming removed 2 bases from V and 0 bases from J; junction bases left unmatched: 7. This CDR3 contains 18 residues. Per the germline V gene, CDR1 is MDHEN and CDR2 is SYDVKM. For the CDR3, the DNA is TGTGCCAGCAGTTTAGCGGACAGGACGAGCTCCTATAATTCACCCCTCCACTTT. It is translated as CASSLADRTSSYNSPLHF.

The CDR3 is CASSLGTGPIEAFF. CDR3 DNA: TGCGCCAGCAGCTTAGGGACAGGCCCCATCGAAGCTTTCTTT. V usage is TRBV5-1 and J usage is TRBJ1-1, with 8 bases aligning to TRBD1. CDR1 SGHRS and CDR2 YFSETQ come from the germline V gene. The J segment lost 8 bases and the V segment lost 2 bases, leaving 8 bases of the junction unmatched. The CDR3 sequence is 14 residues long.

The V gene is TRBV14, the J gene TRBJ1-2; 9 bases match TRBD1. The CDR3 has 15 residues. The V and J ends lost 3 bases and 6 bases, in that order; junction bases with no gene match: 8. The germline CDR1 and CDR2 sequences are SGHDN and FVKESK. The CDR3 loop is CASSQADRGYDGYTF. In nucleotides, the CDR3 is TGTGCCAGCAGCCAGGCGGACAGGGGCTACGATGGCTACACCTTC.

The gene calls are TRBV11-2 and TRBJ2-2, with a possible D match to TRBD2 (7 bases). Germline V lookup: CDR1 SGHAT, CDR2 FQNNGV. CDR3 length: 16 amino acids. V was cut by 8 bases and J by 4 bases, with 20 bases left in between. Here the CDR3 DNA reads TGTGCCAGCTACCAAGAGGGGGGGCCGAGCACCGGGGAGCTGTTTTTT. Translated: CASYQEGGPSTGELFF.

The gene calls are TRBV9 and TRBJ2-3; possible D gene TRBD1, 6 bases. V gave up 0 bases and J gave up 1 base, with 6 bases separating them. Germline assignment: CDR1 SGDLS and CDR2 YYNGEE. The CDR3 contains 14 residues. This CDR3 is CASSVEGGTDTQYF. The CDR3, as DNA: TGTGCCAGCAGCGTAGAGGGGGGCACAGATACGCAGTATTTT.